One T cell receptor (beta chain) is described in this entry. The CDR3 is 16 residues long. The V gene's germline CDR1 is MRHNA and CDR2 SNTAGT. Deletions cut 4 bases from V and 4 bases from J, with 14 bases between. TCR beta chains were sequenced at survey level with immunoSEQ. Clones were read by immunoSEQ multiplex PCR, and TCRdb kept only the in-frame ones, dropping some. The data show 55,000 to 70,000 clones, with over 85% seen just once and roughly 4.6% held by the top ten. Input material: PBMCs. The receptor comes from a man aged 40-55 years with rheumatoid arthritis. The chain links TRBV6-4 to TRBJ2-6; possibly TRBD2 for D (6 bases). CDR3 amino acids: CASSAIGGVGANVLTF. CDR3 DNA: TGTGCCAGCAGTGCGATTGGCGGGGTCGGGGCCAACGTCCTGACTTTC.